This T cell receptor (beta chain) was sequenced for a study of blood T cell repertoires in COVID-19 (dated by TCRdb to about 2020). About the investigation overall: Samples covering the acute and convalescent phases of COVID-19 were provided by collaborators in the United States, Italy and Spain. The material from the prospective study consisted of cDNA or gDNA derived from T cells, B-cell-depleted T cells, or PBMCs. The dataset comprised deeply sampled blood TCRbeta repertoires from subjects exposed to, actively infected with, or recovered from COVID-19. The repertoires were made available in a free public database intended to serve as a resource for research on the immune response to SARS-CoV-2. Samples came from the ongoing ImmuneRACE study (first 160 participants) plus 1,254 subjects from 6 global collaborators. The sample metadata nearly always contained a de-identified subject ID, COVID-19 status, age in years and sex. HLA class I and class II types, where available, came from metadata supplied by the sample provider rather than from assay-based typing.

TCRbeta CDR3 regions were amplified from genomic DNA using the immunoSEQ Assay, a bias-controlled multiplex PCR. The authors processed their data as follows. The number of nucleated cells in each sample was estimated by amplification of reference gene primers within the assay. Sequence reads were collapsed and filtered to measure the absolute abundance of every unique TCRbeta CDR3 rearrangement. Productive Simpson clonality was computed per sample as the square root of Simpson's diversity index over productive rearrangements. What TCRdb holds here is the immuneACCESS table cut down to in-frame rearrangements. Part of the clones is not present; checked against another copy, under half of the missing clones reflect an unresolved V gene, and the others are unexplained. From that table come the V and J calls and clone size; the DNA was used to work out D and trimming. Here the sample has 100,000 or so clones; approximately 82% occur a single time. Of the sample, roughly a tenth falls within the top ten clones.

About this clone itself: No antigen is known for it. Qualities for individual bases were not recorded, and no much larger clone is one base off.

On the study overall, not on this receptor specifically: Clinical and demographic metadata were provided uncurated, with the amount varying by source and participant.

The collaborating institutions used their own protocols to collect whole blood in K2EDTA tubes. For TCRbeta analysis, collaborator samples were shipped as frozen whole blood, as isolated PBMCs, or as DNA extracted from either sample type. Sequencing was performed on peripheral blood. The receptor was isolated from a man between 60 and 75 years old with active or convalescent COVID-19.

The DNA sequence is TGTGCCAGCACCAACCTCCCCAGGGTGGGGGCCGGGATCGAGGGCTACACCTTC. It specifies CASTNLPRVGAGIEGYTF. Recombination joined TRBV28 with TRBJ1-2, with a weak D call of TRBD1 (6 bases match). CDR3 length: 18 amino acids, cysteine to phenylalanine. Kept here is only the CDR3 DNA, which spans 54 bases and is read in frame from base 1. From a lookup of the germline V gene, CDR1 and CDR2 are MDHEN and SYDVKM. V drops 7 bases and J drops 8 bases, leaving 32 bases in between.